The 21 T cell receptor beta chains listed next were all sequenced from one sample in a study of siplizumab effects on memory and regulatory T cells. The assay was immunoSEQ multiplex PCR, and TCRdb's table has in-frame clones only and misses some. The sample has tens of thousands of clones, roughly 86% seen once. The specimen sequenced was Tregs sorted from blood. These receptors came from a human donor in good health.

The chain carries TRBV30 and TRBJ1-3; D remains unclear. Trimming left V 4 bases short and J 2 bases short, with 12 bases between. From germline, CDR1 is GTSNPN and CDR2 SVGIG (reference sequence). The CDR3 runs 14 residues. The CDR3 loop reads CAWIVGVAGNTIYF. In DNA, the CDR3 is TGTGCCTGGATTGTCGGGGTGGCTGGAAACACCATATATTTT.

This sequence joins TRBV5-1 and TRBJ1-6; TRBD1 matches at 10 bases. CDR1 and CDR2 (germline): SGHRS, YFSETQ. V trimming: 7 bases; J trimming: 5 bases; junction bases outside the gene matches: 0. The CDR3 is made up of 13 amino acids. CDR3 bases: TGCGCCAGCGGGACAGGGGATAATTCACCCCTCCACTTT. It codes for CASGTGDNSPLHF.

The chain joins TRBV6-1 to TRBJ2-3; 12 nucleotides agree with TRBD1. CDR1 and CDR2 (germline): MNHNS, SASEGT. V lost 6 bases, J lost 14 bases, and 9 bases stayed unmatched. CDR3 size: 13 residues. The chain's CDR3 is CASRPFRDRGRYF. As DNA, the CDR3 is TGTGCCAGCAGGCCCTTTCGGGACAGGGGGCGGTATTTT.

This clone was observed a handful of times. The chain has TRBV18 and TRBJ1-2, with TRBD1 as a possible D gene (5 bases). The CDR3 extends over 14 amino acids. CDR1 is KGHSH, CDR2 LQKENI, per germline. Trimming shortened V by 2 bases and J by 4 bases, and 11 bases separated the two germline ends. The chain's CDR3 is CASSPGTDFYGYTF. The CDR3 bases are TGTGCCAGCTCACCAGGGACGGACTTCTATGGCTACACCTTC.

The rearrangement links TRBV27 to TRBJ1-6; a possible D gene is TRBD1 (5 bases). CDR3 length: 14 amino acids. Trimming shortened V by 4 bases and J by 5 bases, and 9 bases separated the two germline ends. Germline CDR1 and CDR2: MNHEY and SMNVEV (reference sequence). The CDR3 coding sequence is TGTGCCAGCAGTTACTGGGGGGATAATTCACCCCTCCACTTT. Its protein is CASSYWGDNSPLHF.

The chain links TRBV4-1 to TRBJ1-4; TRBD1 is a possible D gene (6 bases). Trimming removed 0 bases from V and 5 bases from J, with 13 bases in between. CDR1 and CDR2 (germline): MGHRA, YSYEKL. CDR3 length: 16 residues. CDR3 DNA sequence: TGCGCCAGCAGCCAAGAAGTCACAGGGAAAAATGAAAAACTGTTTTTT. Translating it yields CASSQEVTGKNEKLFF.

The CDR3 reads CASTPGDTGELFF. The CDR3 nucleotides read TGCGCCAGCACCCCAGGGGACACCGGGGAGCTGTTTTTT. J is TRBJ2-2 and V is TRBV23-1; tentatively, D is TRBD1 (6 bases). TRBV23-1 is assigned to the ORF class and has an uncertain function. V dropped 7 bases and J dropped 3 bases, with 9 bases sitting between them. This CDR3 contains 13 residues.

This clone was detected once. This sequence joins TRBV19 and TRBJ2-2; no definite D call. CDR3 size: 14 residues. CDR1 and CDR2 from the germline V gene are LNHDA and SQIVND (reference sequence). The germline V and J ends were trimmed by 4 bases and 1 base, with 7 bases remaining between them. The CDR3 protein is CASSTAQNTGELFF. DNA of the CDR3: TGTGCCAGTAGTACCGCACAGAACACCGGGGAGCTGTTTTTT.

The rearrangement joins TRBV6-5 to TRBJ2-7; D ambiguous. This CDR3 has 14 amino acids. Germline lookup yields CDR1 MNHEY and CDR2 SVGAGI. Trimming took off 7 bases at V and 6 bases at J, with 19 bases between the two ends. The CDR3 DNA sequence: TGTGCCAGCACCACTTCCCAGCTAGGTTCCGAGCAGTACTTC. This gives the protein CASTTSQLGSEQYF.

The gene calls are TRBV5-5 and TRBJ2-3, with D unclear. This CDR3 has 12 residues. V was clipped by 7 bases and J by 5 bases, with 11 bases between them. CDR1 is SGHKS and CDR2 is YYEKEE in the germline V gene (reference sequence). The CDR3 DNA sequence: TGTGCCAGCCGCCGTATCGGAGATACGCAGTATTTT. Encoded protein: CASRRIGDTQYF.

The chain carries TRBV28 and TRBJ2-1, with a possible D match to TRBD2 (5 bases). Per the germline V gene, CDR1 is MDHEN and CDR2 is SYDVKM. The CDR3 spans 16 residues. Trimming removed 6 bases from V and 5 bases from J, with 20 bases in between. CDR3 sequence (DNA): TGTGCCAGCAGCCCTCCTGTGAGGACCGGGAACAATGAGCAGTTCTTC. This codes for CASSPPVRTGNNEQFF. Using reference TRBV28 and TRBJ2-1 for the parts outside the CDR3, the full variable domain is DVKVTQSSRYLVKRTGEKVFLECVQDMDHENMFWYRQDPGLGLRLIYFSYDVKMKEKGDIPEGYSVSREKKERFSLILESASTNQTSMYLCASSPPVRTGNNEQFFGPGTRLTVL.

V gene TRBV11-2 combines with J gene TRBJ1-2; no clear D gene. Per germline, CDR1 SGHAT and CDR2 FQNNGV. CDR3 size: 13 residues. V was shortened by 3 bases and J by 2 bases, with 7 bases between the two germline ends. CDR3 coding DNA: TGTGCCAGCAGCTTTGAGGAAAACTATGGCTACACCTTC. It specifies CASSFEENYGYTF.

This sequence joins TRBV30 and TRBJ2-2; D possibly matches TRBD1 or TRBD2 (5 bases each). V was trimmed by 0 bases and J by 3 bases, leaving 35 bases between them. There are 23 residues in the CDR3. Germline V CDR1 and CDR2: GTSNPN, SVGIG (reference sequence). CDR3 DNA: TGTGCCTGGAGTGTGTTTAACTTTTTTTTAATTCCTACCGGGACGGAAGACACCGGGGAGCTGTTTTTT. As protein: CAWSVFNFFLIPTGTEDTGELFF.

This chain links TRBV20-1 with TRBJ2-7, with D tentatively TRBD1 or TRBD2 (5 bases each). This CDR3 has 11 amino acids. Trimming left V 1 base short and J 6 bases short, with 7 bases between. Germline CDR1 and CDR2: DFQATT and SNEGSKA (reference sequence). CDR3 sequence reads: CSARVGTEQYF. CDR3 in DNA: TGCAGTGCTAGAGTAGGGACCGAGCAGTACTTC.

This chain joins TRBV2 and TRBJ2-1; D may correspond to TRBD1 or TRBD2 (6 bases each). The CDR3 loop spans 13 amino acids. CDR1 SNHLY and CDR2 FYNNEI come from the germline V gene. V was clipped by 6 bases and J by 10 bases, with 16 bases between them. The CDR3 sequence: CASREPGASEQFF. The CDR3 nucleotides are TGTGCCAGCAGGGAACCGGGGGCTAGCGAGCAGTTCTTC.

The V call is TRBV5-6, the J call TRBJ1-5, with D possibly TRBD1 on 5 matching bases. The V end was cut by 3 bases, the J end by 4 bases, with 8 bases between. CDR3 size: 13 residues. Germline V gene lookup returns CDR1 SGHDT and CDR2 YYEEEE. CDR3 sequence: CASSWTPNQPQHF. The CDR3 coding sequence is TGTGCCAGCAGCTGGACACCAAATCAGCCCCAGCATTTT.

The V and J genes are TRBV5-4 and TRBJ2-3; 8 bases agree with TRBD2. The J segment lost 4 bases and the V segment lost 2 bases, leaving 6 bases of the junction unmatched. Germline lookup yields CDR1 SGHNT and CDR2 YYREEE (reference sequence). This CDR3 comprises 15 residues. This CDR3 reads CASSFDGGVPDTQYF. The CDR3 bases are TGTGCCAGCAGCTTTGACGGGGGGGTCCCAGATACGCAGTATTTT. The entire variable domain, with the rest obtained from reference TRBV5-4 and TRBJ2-3, is as follows: ETGVTQSPTHLIKTRGQQVTLRCSSQSGHNTVSWYQQALGQGPQFIFQYYREEENGRGNFPPRFSGLQFPNYSSELNVNALELDDSALYLCASSFDGGVPDTQYFGPGTRLTVL.

The V and J genes are TRBV2 and TRBJ1-2; a weak D match, TRBD1 (6 bases). The CDR3 is made up of 14 amino acids. Trimming pared 6 bases from V and 2 bases from J, leaving 13 bases between. Per the germline V gene, CDR1 is SNHLY and CDR2 is FYNNEI. The CDR3 loop reads CASSPTGSNYGYTF. Written as DNA, the CDR3 is TGTGCCAGCAGCCCGACAGGATCCAACTATGGCTACACCTTC.

This CDR3 reads CASSSGRANYGYTF. CDR3 sequence (DNA): TGTGCCAGTAGTAGCGGACGGGCTAACTATGGCTACACCTTC. The V and J genes are TRBV19 and TRBJ1-2; D not resolved. Trimming stripped 4 bases from V and 0 bases from J, with 9 bases between. This CDR3 has 14 residues. Germline lookup yields CDR1 LNHDA and CDR2 SQIVND (reference sequence). Full variable domain (outside the CDR3, taken from reference TRBV19 and TRBJ1-2): DGGITQSPKYLFRKEGQNVTLSCEQNLNHDAMYWYRQDPGQGLRLIYYSQIVNDFQKGDIAEGYSVSREKKESFPLTVTSAQKNPTAFYLCASSSGRANYGYTFGSGTRLTVV.

This chain joins TRBV21-1 and TRBJ2-5; the table calls TRBD2, which could not be checked here. TRBV21-1 is assigned pseudogene status. This CDR3 spans 17 amino acids. CDR3 nucleotide sequence: TGTGCCAGCAGCAAAAACCATAGGAAGGTTAGCCTAAGAACCCAGTACTTC. The encoded protein is CASSKNHRKVSLRTQYF.

This rearrangement joins TRBV30 to TRBJ1-2; 8 nucleotides match TRBD1. The CDR3 totals 12 residues. J lost 6 bases, V lost 5 bases, and 5 bases had no gene match. CDR1 and CDR2 from the germline V gene are GTSNPN and SVGIG (reference sequence). The CDR3 nucleotides are TGTGCCTGGGACAGGGGTCCGGATGGCTACACCTTC. Protein: CAWDRGPDGYTF.